The TCR beta chain under discussion was sequenced for a study of T cell repertoires in cytomegalovirus infection. The CDR3 runs 16 residues. V lost 3 bases, J lost 3 bases, and 17 bases lay in between. Germline lookup yields CDR1 LNHDA and CDR2 SQIVND (reference sequence). This clonotype occurred a few times. As yet, its antigen is unknown. The study, taken as a whole, reports: The response measured ex vivo was dominated by TCR beta clonotypes (HLA-C-restricted and CMV-specific).

TCRdb fed the reads into MiXCR, producing one record per CDR3 protein. The table shows approximately 700,000 distinct CDR3 sequences, with roughly 36% occurring only once. The sample comprised PBMCs. The rearrangement uses TRBV19 and TRBJ1-1; D call uncertain. This clonotype was sampled from a human donor in good health (CMV status not recorded). Some clones in this sample may be carry-over from other donors' samples. In DNA form, the CDR3 reads TGTGCCAGTAGTATTCCATTGGGTTTCGGGGACACTGAAGCTTTCTTT. Its translation: CASSIPLGFGDTEAFF.